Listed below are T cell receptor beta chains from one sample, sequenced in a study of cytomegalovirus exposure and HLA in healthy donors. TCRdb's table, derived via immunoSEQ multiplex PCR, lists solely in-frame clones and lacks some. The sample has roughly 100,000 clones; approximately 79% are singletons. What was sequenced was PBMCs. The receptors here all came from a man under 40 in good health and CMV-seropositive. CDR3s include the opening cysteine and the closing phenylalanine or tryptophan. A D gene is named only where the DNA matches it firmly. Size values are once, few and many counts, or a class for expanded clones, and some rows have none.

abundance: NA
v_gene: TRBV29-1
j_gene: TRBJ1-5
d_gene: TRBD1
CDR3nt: TGCAGCCCTATAGGACAGGGTGGCAATCAGCCCCAGCATTTT
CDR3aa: CSPIGQGGNQPQHF

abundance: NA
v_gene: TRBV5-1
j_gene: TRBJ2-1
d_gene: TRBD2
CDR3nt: TGCGCCAGCGGGCTCTCCCCGCCCCCCCAGGGAGGGCATGAGCAGTTCTTC
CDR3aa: CASGLSPPPQGGHEQFF

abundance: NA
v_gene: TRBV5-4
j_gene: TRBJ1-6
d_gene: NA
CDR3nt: TGTGCCAGCACCTCACCGCTGGGCACATATAATTCACCCCTCCACTTT
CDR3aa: CASTSPLGTYNSPLHF

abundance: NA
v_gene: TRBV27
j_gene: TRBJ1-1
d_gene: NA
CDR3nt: TGTGCCAGCAGCCTACTCCTCAGGACAAGAGCTGAAGCTTTCTTT
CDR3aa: CASSLLLRTRAEAFF

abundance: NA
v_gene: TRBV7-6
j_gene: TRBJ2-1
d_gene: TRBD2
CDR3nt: TGTGCCAGCAGCCCGGGACTAGCGGGGCGTAGCAATGAGCAGTTCTTC
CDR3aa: CASSPGLAGRSNEQFF

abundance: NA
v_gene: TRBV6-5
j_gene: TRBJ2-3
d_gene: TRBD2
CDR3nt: TGTGCCAGCAGGCTAGCGGTAACAGATACGCAGTATTTT
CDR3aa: CASRLAVTDTQYF

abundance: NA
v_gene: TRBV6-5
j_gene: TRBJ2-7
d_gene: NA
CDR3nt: TGTGCCAGCAGTGCCCGGACAGCCTACGAGCAGTACTTC
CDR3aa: CASSARTAYEQYF

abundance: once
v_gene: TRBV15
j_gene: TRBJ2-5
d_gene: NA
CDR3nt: TGTGCCACCAGCAGAGACAGGGGGGTCAGGGAGACCCAGTACTTC
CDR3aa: CATSRDRGVRETQYF

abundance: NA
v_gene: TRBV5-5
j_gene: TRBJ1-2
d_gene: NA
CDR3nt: TGTGCCAGCAGCCCGGACTCGGGGAGAGGCTACACCTTC
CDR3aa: CASSPDSGRGYTF

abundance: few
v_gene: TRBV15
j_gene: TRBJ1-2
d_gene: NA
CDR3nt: TGTGCCACCAGCGGCGGGGACCAATCCTATGGCTACACCTTC
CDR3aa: CATSGGDQSYGYTF

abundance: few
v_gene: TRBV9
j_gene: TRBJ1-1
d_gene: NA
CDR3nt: TGTGCCAGCAGCGTAGCCCAGAACACTGAAGCTTTCTTT
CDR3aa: CASSVAQNTEAFF

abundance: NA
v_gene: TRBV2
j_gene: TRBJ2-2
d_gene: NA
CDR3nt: TGTGCCAGCAGTAGATCTGGGGGCCTGAACACCGGGGAGCTGTTTTTT
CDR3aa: CASSRSGGLNTGELFF

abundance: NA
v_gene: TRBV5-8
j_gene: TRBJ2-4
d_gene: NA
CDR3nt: TGTGCCAGCAGCTCCTCGGAGAGGGACATTCAGTACTTC
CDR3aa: CASSSSERDIQYF

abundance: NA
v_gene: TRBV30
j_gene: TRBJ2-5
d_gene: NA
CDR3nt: TGTGCCTGGGGTTGGGATTGGGGGGGGCCTTTTGAGACCCAGTACTTC
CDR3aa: CAWGWDWGGPFETQYF

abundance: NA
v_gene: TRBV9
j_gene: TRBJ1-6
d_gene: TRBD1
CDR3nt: TGTGCCAGCAGCGTGACCGGGACAGTTTCTTCACCCCTCCACTTT
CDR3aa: CASSVTGTVSSPLHF